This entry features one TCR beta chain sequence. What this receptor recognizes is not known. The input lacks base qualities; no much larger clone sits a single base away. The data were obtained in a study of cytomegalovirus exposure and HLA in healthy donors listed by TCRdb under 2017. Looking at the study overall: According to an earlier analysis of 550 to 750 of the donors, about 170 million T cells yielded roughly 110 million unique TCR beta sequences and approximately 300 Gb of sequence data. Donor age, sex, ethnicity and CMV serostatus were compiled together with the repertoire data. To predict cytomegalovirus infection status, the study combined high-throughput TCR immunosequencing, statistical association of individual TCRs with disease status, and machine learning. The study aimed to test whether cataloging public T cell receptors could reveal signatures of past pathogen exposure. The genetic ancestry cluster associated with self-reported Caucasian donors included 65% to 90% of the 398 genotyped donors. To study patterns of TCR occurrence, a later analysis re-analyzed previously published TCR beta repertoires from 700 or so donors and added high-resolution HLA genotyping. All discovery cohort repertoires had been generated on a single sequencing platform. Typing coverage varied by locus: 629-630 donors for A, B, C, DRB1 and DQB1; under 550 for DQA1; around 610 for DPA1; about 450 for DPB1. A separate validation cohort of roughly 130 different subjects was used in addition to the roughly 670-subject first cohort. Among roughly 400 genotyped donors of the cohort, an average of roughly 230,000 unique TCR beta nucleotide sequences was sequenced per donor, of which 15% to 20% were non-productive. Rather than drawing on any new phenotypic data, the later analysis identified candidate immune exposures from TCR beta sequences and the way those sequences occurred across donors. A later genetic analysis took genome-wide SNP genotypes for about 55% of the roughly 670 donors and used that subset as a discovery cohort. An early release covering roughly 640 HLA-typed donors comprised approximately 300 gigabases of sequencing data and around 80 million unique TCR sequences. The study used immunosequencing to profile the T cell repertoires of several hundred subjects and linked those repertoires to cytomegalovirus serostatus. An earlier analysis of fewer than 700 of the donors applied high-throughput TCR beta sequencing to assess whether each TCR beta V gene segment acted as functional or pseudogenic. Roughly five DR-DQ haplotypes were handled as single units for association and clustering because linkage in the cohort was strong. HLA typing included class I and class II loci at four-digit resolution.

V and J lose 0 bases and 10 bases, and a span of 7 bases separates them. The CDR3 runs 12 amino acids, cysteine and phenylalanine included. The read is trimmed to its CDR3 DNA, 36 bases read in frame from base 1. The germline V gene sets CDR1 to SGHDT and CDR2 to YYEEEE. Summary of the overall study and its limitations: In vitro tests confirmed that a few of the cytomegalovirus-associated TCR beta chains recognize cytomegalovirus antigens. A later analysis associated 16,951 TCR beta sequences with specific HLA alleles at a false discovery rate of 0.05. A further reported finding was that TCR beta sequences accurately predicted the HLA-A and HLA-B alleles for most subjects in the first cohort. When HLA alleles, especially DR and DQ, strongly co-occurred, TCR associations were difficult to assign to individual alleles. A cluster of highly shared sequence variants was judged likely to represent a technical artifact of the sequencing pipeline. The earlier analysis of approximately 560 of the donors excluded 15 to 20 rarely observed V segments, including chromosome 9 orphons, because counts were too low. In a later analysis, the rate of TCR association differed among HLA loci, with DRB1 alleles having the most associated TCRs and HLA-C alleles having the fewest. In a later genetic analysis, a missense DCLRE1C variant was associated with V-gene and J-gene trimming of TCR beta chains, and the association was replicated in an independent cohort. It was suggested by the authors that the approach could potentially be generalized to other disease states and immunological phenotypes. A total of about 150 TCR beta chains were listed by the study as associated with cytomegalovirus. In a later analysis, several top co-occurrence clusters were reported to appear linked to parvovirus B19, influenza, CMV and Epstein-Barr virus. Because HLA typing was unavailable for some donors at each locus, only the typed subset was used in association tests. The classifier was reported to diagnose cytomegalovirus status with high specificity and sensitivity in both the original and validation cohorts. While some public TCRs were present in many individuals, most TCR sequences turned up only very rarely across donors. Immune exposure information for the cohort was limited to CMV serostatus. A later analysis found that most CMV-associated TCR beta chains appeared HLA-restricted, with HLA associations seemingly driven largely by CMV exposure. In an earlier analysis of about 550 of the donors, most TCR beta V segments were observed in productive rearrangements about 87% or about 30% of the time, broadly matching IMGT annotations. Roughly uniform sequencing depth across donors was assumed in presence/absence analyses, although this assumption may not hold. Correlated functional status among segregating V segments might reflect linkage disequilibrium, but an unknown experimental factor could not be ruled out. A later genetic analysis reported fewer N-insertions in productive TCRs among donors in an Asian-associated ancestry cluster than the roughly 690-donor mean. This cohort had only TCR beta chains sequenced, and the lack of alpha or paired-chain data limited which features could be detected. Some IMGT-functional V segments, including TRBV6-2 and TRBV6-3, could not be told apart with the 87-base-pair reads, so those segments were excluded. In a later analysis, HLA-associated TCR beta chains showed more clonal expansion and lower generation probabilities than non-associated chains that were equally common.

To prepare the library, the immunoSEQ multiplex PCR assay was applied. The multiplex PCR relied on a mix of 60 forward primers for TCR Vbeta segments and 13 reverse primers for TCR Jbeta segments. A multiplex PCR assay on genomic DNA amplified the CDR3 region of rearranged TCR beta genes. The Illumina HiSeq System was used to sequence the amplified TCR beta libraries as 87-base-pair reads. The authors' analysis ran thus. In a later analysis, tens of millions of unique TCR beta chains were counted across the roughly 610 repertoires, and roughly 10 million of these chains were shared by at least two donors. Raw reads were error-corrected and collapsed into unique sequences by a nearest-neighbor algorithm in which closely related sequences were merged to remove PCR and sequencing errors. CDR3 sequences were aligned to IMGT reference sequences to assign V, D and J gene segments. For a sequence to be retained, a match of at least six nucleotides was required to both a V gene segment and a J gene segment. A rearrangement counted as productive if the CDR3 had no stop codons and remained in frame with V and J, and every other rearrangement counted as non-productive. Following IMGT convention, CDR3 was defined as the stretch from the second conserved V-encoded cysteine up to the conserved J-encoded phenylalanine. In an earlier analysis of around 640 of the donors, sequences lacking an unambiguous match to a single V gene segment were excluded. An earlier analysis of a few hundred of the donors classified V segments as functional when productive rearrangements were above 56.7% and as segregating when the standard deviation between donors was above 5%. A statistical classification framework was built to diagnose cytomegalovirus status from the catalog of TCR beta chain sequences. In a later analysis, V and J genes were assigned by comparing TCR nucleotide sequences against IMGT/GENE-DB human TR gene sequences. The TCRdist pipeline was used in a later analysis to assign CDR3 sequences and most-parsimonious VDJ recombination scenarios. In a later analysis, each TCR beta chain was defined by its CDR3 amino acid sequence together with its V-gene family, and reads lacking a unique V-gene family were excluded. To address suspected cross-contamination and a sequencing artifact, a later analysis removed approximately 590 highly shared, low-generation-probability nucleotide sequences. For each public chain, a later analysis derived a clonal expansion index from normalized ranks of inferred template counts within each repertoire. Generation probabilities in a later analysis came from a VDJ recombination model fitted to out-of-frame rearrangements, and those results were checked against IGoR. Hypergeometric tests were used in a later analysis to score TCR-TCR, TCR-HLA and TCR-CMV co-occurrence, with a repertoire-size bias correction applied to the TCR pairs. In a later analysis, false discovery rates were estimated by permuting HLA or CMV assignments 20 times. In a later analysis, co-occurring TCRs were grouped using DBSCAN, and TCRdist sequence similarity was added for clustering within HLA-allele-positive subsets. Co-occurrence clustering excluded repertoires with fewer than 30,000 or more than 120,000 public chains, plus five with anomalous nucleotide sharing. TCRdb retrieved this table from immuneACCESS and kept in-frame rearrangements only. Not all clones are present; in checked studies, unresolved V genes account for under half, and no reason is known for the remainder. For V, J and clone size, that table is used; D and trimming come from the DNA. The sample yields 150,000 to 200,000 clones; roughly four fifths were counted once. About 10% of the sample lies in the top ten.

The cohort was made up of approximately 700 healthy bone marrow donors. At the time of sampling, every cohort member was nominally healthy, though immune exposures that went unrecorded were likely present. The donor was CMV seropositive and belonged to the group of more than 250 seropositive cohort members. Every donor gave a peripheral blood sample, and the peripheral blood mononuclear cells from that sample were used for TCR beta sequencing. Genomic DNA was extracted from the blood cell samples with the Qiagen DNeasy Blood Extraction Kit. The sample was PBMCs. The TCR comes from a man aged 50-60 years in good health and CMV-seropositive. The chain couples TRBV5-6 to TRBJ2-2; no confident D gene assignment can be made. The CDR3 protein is CASSLGSEELFF. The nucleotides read TGTGCCAGCAGCTTGGGCTCAGAGGAGCTGTTTTTT.